Below, 14 T cell receptor beta chains from the same sample are listed, as sequenced in a study of regulatory T cells in long-lasting Graves disease. Researchers made TCR beta libraries by using iRepertoire HTBI primers and running Arm-PCR on CDR3 regions. TCRdb processed the multiplex PCR reads anew with MiXCR; each CDR3 protein has one entry. Of about 200,000 distinct CDR3 sequences listed, 18% are singletons. Time point indicated: newly diagnosed GD, antithyroid drugs for less than 3 months. With RNA extracted from PBMCs as input, the TCR library was made. Source: peripheral blood mononuclear cells (PBMCs), taken at new diagnosis, from a patient treated with antithyroid drugs. These receptors were taken from a female donor with Graves disease.

Remarks on this clonotype: It may be a read error: a sequence one base away is much more abundant. The chain carries TRBV6-1 and TRBJ2-1, with a weak D call TRBD1 (6 bases). Per germline, CDR1 MNHNS and CDR2 SASEGT. The CDR3 has 14 residues. The DNA for the CDR3 is TGTGCCGGCAGTGCTAGGGACACAGACAATGAGCAGTTCTTC. Amino acids: CAGSARDTDNEQFF.

In its sample, this clonotype was seen many times. V gene TRBV18 combines with J gene TRBJ2-7; the D call may be TRBD1 or TRBD2 (5 bases each). This CDR3 is built from 14 residues. Germline V gene data show CDR1 as KGHSH and CDR2 as LQKENI. Between the trimmed V and J ends, which lost 1 base and 4 bases, there was a span of 11 bases. The chain's CDR3 is CASSPRDRLYEQYF. In DNA form, the CDR3 reads TGTGCCAGCTCACCACGGGACCGACTATACGAGCAGTACTTC. Complete variable domain (other parts from reference TRBV18 and TRBJ2-7): NAGVMQNPRHLVRRRGQEARLRCSPMKGHSHVYWYRQLPEEGLKFMVYLQKENIIDESGMPKERFSAEFPKEGPSILRIQQVVRGDSAAYFCASSPRDRLYEQYFGPGTRLTVT.

This clonotype was observed at least ten times. V and J are TRBV4-3 and TRBJ2-1, with no clear D. V gave up 0 bases and J gave up 2 bases, with 20 bases separating them. Per germline, CDR1 LGHNA and CDR2 YSLEER. The CDR3 consists of 19 residues. DNA for the CDR3: TGCGCCAGCAGCCAAGACGAACCGAGAGTGGGGATAGCCTACAATGAGCAGTTCTTC. Translated: CASSQDEPRVGIAYNEQFF.

This clonotype was observed a few times. Since a far larger clone is one base different, this is likely a read error. This chain links TRBV11-2 with TRBJ2-1; a weak D match, TRBD1 (6 bases). The closer fit of TRBJ2-5 to the DNA end suggests the J call may be wrong. The germline gives CDR1 SGHAT, CDR2 FQNNGV. The CDR3 is made up of 18 amino acids. This CDR3 reads CASSFGNFGRGAQETQYF. DNA for the CDR3: TGTGCCAGCAGCTTCGGGAATTTCGGCAGGGGAGCCCAGGAGACCCAGTACTTC.

A remark on this clonotype: A read error is possible here, since a much larger clone lies one base away. This sequence joins TRBV7-2 and TRBJ2-7; D unclear. Trimming removed 6 bases from V and 7 bases from J, with 19 bases in between. Looked up from germline, CDR1 is SGHTA and CDR2 is FQGNSA. The CDR3 is 14 residues long. Written as DNA, the CDR3 is TGTGCCAGCAGGTTATCCGGGCCCGGCAATGAGCAGTACTTC. It translates to CASRLSGPGNEQYF.

This clonotype was detected ten times or more. The chain joins TRBV24-1 to TRBJ1-5, with a possible D match to TRBD1 (5 bases). CDR3 length: 14 residues. In germline, CDR1 is KGHDR, CDR2 SFDVKD. Trimming stripped 3 bases from V and 1 base from J, with 6 bases between. CDR3 in amino acids: CATSDGHSNQPQHF. The CDR3 DNA reads TGTGCCACCAGTGATGGACACAGCAATCAGCCCCAGCATTTT.

This clonotype was counted many times. The chain has TRBV12-3 or TRBV12-4 and TRBJ2-3; possibly TRBD2 for D (5 bases). The V and J ends lost 5 bases and 1 base respectively, with 10 bases between them. This CDR3 has 14 residues. The CDR3 bases are TGTGCCAGCAGTCTTCTAGCAGGCACAGATACGCAGTATTTT. Amino acid sequence: CASSLLAGTDTQYF.

The table lists this clonotype with many counts. The chain couples TRBV7-9 to TRBJ2-3; 10 bases map to TRBD2. V shed 2 bases, J shed 3 bases, and the junction held 5 bases outside the gene matches. In germline, CDR1 is SEHNR, CDR2 FQNEAQ (reference sequence). The CDR3 contains 16 residues. In DNA, the CDR3 is TGTGCCAGCAGCTTACGAGCGGGAGGGACGACAGATACGCAGTATTTT. It yields the protein CASSLRAGGTTDTQYF.

This clonotype showed up many times. This chain connects TRBV29-1 to TRBJ2-3; 9 bases agree with TRBD1. The CDR3 totals 14 residues. Germline V lookup: CDR1 SQVTM, CDR2 ANQGSEA. Germline trimming cut 6 bases from V and 3 bases from J; bases unmatched to any gene: 7. The CDR3 sequence: CSVGDRVATDTQYF. DNA for the CDR3: TGCAGCGTGGGGGACAGGGTGGCGACAGATACGCAGTATTTT.

Many counts were recorded for this clonotype. The genes are TRBV10-1 and TRBJ1-2; D unclear. This CDR3 contains 11 residues. Germline assignment: CDR1 WNHNN and CDR2 SYGVQD (reference sequence). Trimming cost V 7 bases and J 7 bases, with 10 bases left between them. The CDR3 sequence is CASTPGSGYTF. The CDR3 DNA reads as TGCGCCAGCACGCCCGGCAGTGGCTACACCTTC.

This clonotype was counted ten times or more. The genes are TRBV10-3 and TRBJ2-7; 8 bases match TRBD2. The CDR3 is made up of 14 amino acids. Per germline, CDR1 ENHRY and CDR2 SYGVKD. V dropped 4 bases and J dropped 4; count of bases not matched to a gene: 6. The CDR3 bases are TGTGCCATCAGTGTCCGGGAGGGCCTTTACGAGCAGTACTTC. Its protein is CAISVREGLYEQYF.

This clonotype was seen at least ten times. This rearrangement joins TRBV2 to TRBJ2-3, with D possibly TRBD2 on 5 matching bases. This CDR3 region has 16 residues. Trimming removed 8 bases at V and 1 base at J, with 19 bases between. CDR1 SNHLY and CDR2 FYNNEI come from the germline V gene. The chain's CDR3 is CASGGPPTRGTDTQYF. The CDR3 region has the DNA TGTGCCAGCGGCGGACCACCCACTAGAGGCACAGATACGCAGTATTTT.

This clonotype was seen more than once but under ten times. The rearrangement joins TRBV10-3 to TRBJ2-3; 10 bases agree with TRBD2. V shed 5 bases and J 0 bases; nucleotides not matched to a gene: 8. Germline loops: CDR1 ENHRY, CDR2 SYGVKD. The CDR3 runs 17 residues. CDR3 sequence reads: CAISTQLAGTSTDTQYF. The CDR3 bases are TGTGCCATCAGTACCCAACTAGCGGGGACTAGCACAGATACGCAGTATTTT.

In this sample, this clonotype turned up a few times. Germline and junction disagree at one end, which may indicate a read error. The CDR3 DNA follows: TGTGCCAGCAGCTTAGTCCAACAGGGTCCCCAACTCTTT. This codes for CASSLVQQGPQLF. The rearrangement links TRBV11-2 to TRBJ1-1, with a possible D match to TRBD1 (6 bases). CDR3 length: 13 amino acids. CDR1 and CDR2 (germline): SGHAT, FQNNGV.